Shown below are 30 T cell receptor beta chains from a single sample sequenced in a study of blood T cell repertoires in COVID-19 (dated by TCRdb to the early 2020s). Preparation of the library involved the immunoSEQ multiplex PCR assay. Here the immuneACCESS table is served through TCRdb, limited to in-frame sequences with V and J called. Missing clones are a known gap in these copies; in checked studies unresolved V genes cover under half, and the rest lacks a known reason. Within this sample are roughly 250,000 clones, with roughly 80% of them counted one time only. Roughly 4.2% of the sample rests with the top ten. Sequenced material: peripheral blood. The receptors originated from a woman between 40 and 55 years old with active or convalescent COVID-19.

This clone was seen a handful of times. This sample also contains other DNA sequences that code for the same CDR3. The chain combines TRBV6-4 with TRBJ2-3; D gene unclear. The CDR3 loop spans 13 amino acids. Germline loops: CDR1 MRHNA, CDR2 SNTAGT. V was pared by 3 bases and J by 3 bases, with 7 bases between. The CDR3 DNA is TGTGCCAGCAGTGAGTCCGGGACAGATACGCAGTATTTT. Its translation is CASSESGTDTQYF.

The chain links TRBV6-7 to TRBJ1-2; the D gene is possibly TRBD1 (6 bases). TRBV6-7 is sorted into the ORF group, with uncertain function. V was cut by 8 bases and J by 2 bases, with 15 bases left in between. The CDR3 consists of 14 residues. DNA of the CDR3: TGTGCCAGCCTACCCGCGCAGGGGAACTATGGCTACACCTTC. Its protein product is CASLPAQGNYGYTF.

The J gene is TRBJ1-4, the V gene TRBV3-1 (or the pseudogene TRBV3-2); a weak D match, TRBD1 (5 bases). From germline, CDR1 is LGHDT and CDR2 YNNKEL (reference sequence). Deletions cut 4 bases from V and 0 bases from J, with 12 bases between. The CDR3 extends over 16 amino acids. DNA of the CDR3: TGTGCCAGCAGCCCAGGGACTCCCGCAACTAATGAAAAACTGTTTTTT. Translation gives CASSPGTPATNEKLFF.

In regard to this clone: One end of the junction fails to match germline, which may point to a read error. The chain carries TRBV3-1 (or the pseudogene TRBV3-2) and TRBJ2-3, with 7 bases aligning to TRBD2. Germline CDR1 is LGHDT and CDR2 is YNNKEL (reference sequence). The CDR3 is 13 amino acids. Here the CDR3 reads CASSLLTGTTLDF. Here the CDR3 DNA reads TGTGCCAGCAGCCTGCTCACCGGGACTACGCTGGATTTT.

The count of this clone is one. V is TRBV4-2 and J is TRBJ2-3; 8 bases are shared with TRBD2. CDR1 LGHNA and CDR2 YNFKEQ come from the germline V gene. The CDR3 sequence is 17 residues long. Trimming at V came to 1 base and at J to 4 bases, leaving 10 bases not matched to a gene. This chain's CDR3 is CASSQVGGTRTSDTQYF. CDR3 DNA sequence: TGTGCCAGCAGCCAAGTGGGCGGGACTAGAACTTCAGATACGCAGTATTTT.

The chain links TRBV4-1 to TRBJ1-1, with TRBD1 as a possible D gene (6 bases). Trimming shortened V by 2 bases and J by 8 bases, and 12 bases separated the two germline ends. Germline V gene sequence: CDR1 MGHRA, CDR2 YSYEKL. There are 13 residues in the CDR3. CDR3 DNA sequence: TGCGCCAGCAGCCAACAAGGGGGTCCGGAAGCTTTCTTT. Translation gives CASSQQGGPEAFF.

The CDR3 spells CASTPVGGAMVSSNEKLFF. CDR3 bases: TGTGCCAGTACCCCTGTAGGGGGGGCCATGGTGTCGTCTAATGAAAAACTGTTTTTT. The gene calls are TRBV19 and TRBJ1-4; possible D gene TRBD1, 6 bases. V was clipped by 7 bases and J by 3 bases, with 27 bases between them. Per the germline V gene, CDR1 is LNHDA and CDR2 is SQIVND (reference sequence). This CDR3 has 19 residues.

The V gene is TRBV9, the J gene TRBJ1-2; the match to TRBD1 covers 10 bases. V lost 3 bases to trimming and J lost 7 bases; unmatched junction nucleotides: 9. The CDR3 contains 15 residues. CDR1 is SGDLS and CDR2 is YYNGEE in the germline V gene. CDR3 protein: CASSGQGARISGYTF. DNA for the CDR3: TGTGCCAGCAGCGGACAGGGGGCGCGTATATCTGGCTACACCTTC.

J is TRBJ1-1 and V is TRBV3-1 (or the pseudogene TRBV3-2); D is possibly TRBD1 (6 bases). The CDR3 is 14 amino acids. Trimming removed 1 base from V and 4 bases from J, with 10 bases in between. CDR1 is LGHDT and CDR2 is YNNKEL in the germline V gene (reference sequence). CDR3 region: CASSQAGDGTEAFF. In nucleotides, the CDR3 is TGTGCCAGCAGCCAAGCAGGGGATGGCACTGAAGCTTTCTTT.

The gene calls are TRBV5-1 and TRBJ2-5; D not certain. V was shortened by 0 bases and J by 2 bases, with 11 bases between the two germline ends. Germline V gene sequence: CDR1 SGHRS, CDR2 YFSETQ. The CDR3 loop spans 15 amino acids. The CDR3 DNA reads TGCGCCAGCAGCTTGGCCTTAACAGTACAAGAGACCCAGTACTTC. As protein: CASSLALTVQETQYF.

The V and J genes are TRBV30 and TRBJ1-4; the D gene is possibly TRBD1 (5 bases). This CDR3 contains 13 residues. The germline gives CDR1 GTSNPN, CDR2 SVGIG (reference sequence). The ends were cut back, 4 bases at V and 7 bases at J, with 13 bases in the middle. The CDR3 coding sequence is TGTGCCTGGAATCAGGGCGGGGTTGAAAAACTGTTTTTT. This encodes CAWNQGGVEKLFF.

The rearrangement joins TRBV2 to TRBJ2-5, with 8 bases fitting TRBD1. The CDR3 contains 13 residues. J gave up 4 bases and V 6 bases, and 4 bases lay outside the gene matches. Germline lookup yields CDR1 SNHLY and CDR2 FYNNEI. CDR3 sequence reads: CASRGQGGETQYF. The CDR3 DNA reads TGTGCCAGCAGAGGACAGGGTGGAGAGACCCAGTACTTC.

The gene calls are TRBV5-1 and TRBJ1-5; 7 nucleotides match TRBD1. The CDR3 runs 14 residues. CDR1 and CDR2 from the germline V gene are SGHRS and YFSETQ. V dropped 5 bases and J dropped 4; count of bases not matched to a gene: 6. The DNA for the CDR3 is TGCGCCAGCAGTCGAGGACAGGAAAATCAGCCCCAGCATTTT. Its protein is CASSRGQENQPQHF. Variable domain in full (rest from reference TRBV5-1 and TRBJ1-5): KAGVTQTPRYLIKTRGQQVTLSCSPISGHRSVSWYQQTPGQGLQFLFEYFSETQRNKGNFPGRFSGRQFSNSRSEMNVSTLELGDSALYLCASSRGQENQPQHFGDGTRLSIL.

V usage is TRBV14 and J usage is TRBJ1-6; D is unclear. Germline lookup yields CDR1 SGHDN and CDR2 FVKESK. V was cut by 5 bases and J by 5 bases, with 16 bases left in between. The CDR3 totals 16 residues. The CDR3 region is CASSYSGSHDNSPLHF. CDR3 DNA: TGTGCCAGCAGCTATTCGGGGTCCCATGATAATTCACCCCTCCACTTT.

The chain joins TRBV10-2 to TRBJ1-1; D is uncertain. The CDR3 contains 11 residues. In germline, CDR1 is WSHSY, CDR2 SAAADI. Trimming took 4 bases from V and 7 from J, leaving 7 bases between them. CDR3 amino acids: CASSGSVEAFF. The CDR3 region has the DNA TGCGCCAGCAGTGGGAGCGTTGAAGCTTTCTTT.

The V gene is TRBV5-1, the J gene TRBJ2-3, with 8 bases lining up with TRBD1. The CDR3 extends over 16 amino acids. Germline lookup yields CDR1 SGHRS and CDR2 YFSETQ. J was trimmed by 0 bases and V by 2 bases; bases with no gene match: 5. The CDR3 DNA follows: TGCGCCAGCAGCTTCGGGACAGGCCCTAGCACAGATACGCAGTATTTT. Amino acids: CASSFGTGPSTDTQYF.

V usage is TRBV2 and J usage is TRBJ1-5; perhaps TRBD1 as D (6 bases). V gave up 5 bases and J gave up 4 bases, with 12 bases separating them. Germline-derived CDR1 and CDR2 are SNHLY and FYNNEI. This CDR3 contains 14 residues. CDR3 amino acids: CASSNRVGNQPQHF. CDR3 bases: TGTGCCAGCAGTAACAGGGTCGGGAATCAGCCCCAGCATTTT.

The chain combines TRBV10-3 with TRBJ1-2; D is unclear. The CDR3 sequence is 12 residues long. The germline V gene has CDR1 ENHRY and CDR2 SYGVKD. CDR3 sequence: CLSSVNGYGYTF. The CDR3 bases are TGTCTGAGTTCCGTAAACGGGTATGGCTACACCTTC.

This clone was picked up a small number of times. The rearrangement links TRBV3-1 (or the pseudogene TRBV3-2) to TRBJ2-7; tentative D call: TRBD1 (6 bases). The CDR3 covers 14 residues. The V end was cut by 7 bases, the J end by 7 bases, with 20 bases between. Germline V gene data show CDR1 as LGHDT and CDR2 as YNNKEL (reference sequence). For the CDR3, the DNA is TGTGCCAGCACTGAACAGGGTCTTACTACGGAGCAGTACTTC. Translated, it gives CASTEQGLTTEQYF.

In this sample, this clone turned up many times. J is TRBJ2-3 and V is TRBV6-4, with unresolved D. V gave up 4 bases and J gave up 0 bases, with 5 bases separating them. Germline CDR1 is MRHNA and CDR2 is SNTAGT. The CDR3 covers 13 residues. The CDR3 nucleotides read TGTGCCAGCAGTGCCGGGAGCACAGATACGCAGTATTTT. Translated, it gives CASSAGSTDTQYF.

This chain connects TRBV19 to TRBJ2-5; tentatively, D is TRBD1 (5 bases). Trimming shortened V by 2 bases and J by 1 base, and 11 bases separated the two germline ends. The germline V gene encodes CDR1 LNHDA and CDR2 SQIVND (reference sequence). The CDR3 has 15 amino acids. CDR3 bases: TGTGCCAGTAGTATACCGGACAAGGGCCAAGAGACCCAGTACTTC. This gives the protein CASSIPDKGQETQYF.

The chain carries TRBV29-1 and TRBJ2-3; 7 bases agree with TRBD1. The trim removed 6 bases at V and 3 bases at J, leaving 6 bases unmatched. The germline gives CDR1 SQVTM, CDR2 ANQGSEA. This CDR3 comprises 13 residues. The CDR3 DNA sequence: TGCAGCGTCTTCTCAGGGGGAACAGATACGCAGTATTTT. This encodes CSVFSGGTDTQYF.

The chain links TRBV2 to TRBJ1-1; D might be TRBD1 (6 bases). The CDR3 length is 13 residues. With 5 bases removed from V and 2 bases from J, the gap between germline ends came to 9 bases. Germline V gene sequence: CDR1 SNHLY, CDR2 FYNNEI. The CDR3 nucleotides are TGTGCCAGCAGTATGGACAGTAACACTGAAGCTTTCTTT. Translating it yields CASSMDSNTEAFF. The full variable domain, its missing parts supplied by reference TRBV2 and TRBJ1-1, is EPEVTQTPSHQVTQMGQEVILRCVPISNHLYFYWYRQILGQKVEFLVSFYNNEISEKSEIFDDQFSVERPDGSNFTLKIRSTKLEDSAMYFCASSMDSNTEAFFGQGTRLTVV.

V gene TRBV12-3 or TRBV12-4 combines with J gene TRBJ1-6; D is uncertain. CDR3 length equals 13 residues. Between the trimmed V and J ends, which lost 7 bases and 11 bases, there was a span of 15 bases. The CDR3 DNA sequence: TGTGCCAGCAATTTGGTCCGAGGGACACCCCTCCACTTT. It translates to CASNLVRGTPLHF.

This chain links TRBV7-8 with TRBJ1-5, with D maybe TRBD1 (6 bases). V dropped 2 bases and J dropped 3 bases, with 11 bases sitting between them. Germline V gene sequence: CDR1 SGHVS, CDR2 FQNEAQ. The CDR3 length is 15 residues. CDR3 nucleotides: TGTGCCAGCAGCTTAAACAGGGTTTTCAATCAGCCCCAGCATTTT. As protein: CASSLNRVFNQPQHF.

CDR3: CASSSVQGSVEQYV. The DNA of the CDR3 is TGTGCCAGCAGTTCTGTGCAGGGGAGTGTCGAGCAGTACGTC. The rearrangement links TRBV28 to TRBJ2-7, with D possibly TRBD1 on 6 matching bases. Trimming removed 4 bases at V and 6 bases at J, with 16 bases between. The length of the CDR3 is 14 residues. In germline, CDR1 is MDHEN, CDR2 SYDVKM.

The chain couples TRBV14 to TRBJ1-1; D perhaps matches TRBD1 (6 bases). The V gene's germline CDR1 is SGHDN and CDR2 FVKESK. The CDR3 length is 18 residues. Trimming removed 0 bases at V and 8 bases at J, with 25 bases between. The CDR3 DNA reads TGTGCCAGCAGCCAAGATGAAGGCTGGGGGGGCATCTTGGAGGAAGCTTTCTTT. It encodes CASSQDEGWGGILEEAFF.

This sequence joins TRBV30 and TRBJ1-1; D is uncertain. V lost 2 bases and J 1 base, leaving 5 bases between the germline ends. Germline V CDR1 and CDR2: GTSNPN, SVGIG (reference sequence). This CDR3 spans 12 amino acids. The CDR3 DNA is TGTGCCTGGAGTCCGTGGAACACTGAAGCTTTCTTT. Amino acids: CAWSPWNTEAFF.

In this sample, this clone turned up many times. The chain uses TRBV2 and TRBJ2-7, with D perhaps matching TRBD2 (6 bases). The CDR3 covers 13 residues. Trimming shortened V by 8 bases and J by 0 bases, and 11 bases separated the two germline ends. CDR1 is SNHLY and CDR2 is FYNNEI in the germline V gene. CDR3 sequence (DNA): TGTGCCAGCGGCGGGGTGGGCTCCTACGAGCAGTACTTC. It is translated as CASGGVGSYEQYF.

The CDR3 loop is CASGGTRNEQFF. DNA of the CDR3: TGTGCCAGCGGCGGGACGAGGAATGAGCAGTTCTTC. V usage is TRBV6-5 and J usage is TRBJ2-1; TRBD2 is a possible D gene (6 bases). Germline CDR1 MNHEY, CDR2 SVGAGI. CDR3 length equals 12 residues. Trimming left V 8 bases short and J 7 bases short, with 12 bases between.